The 32 T cell receptor beta chains below were found in one sample sequenced in a study of blood T cell repertoires in COVID-19. Libraries were prepared by immunoSEQ multiplex PCR; TCRdb keeps only in-frame clonotypes and omits some of them. The repertoire consists of about 94,000 clones, with more than 70% occurring once and the leading ten covering around 7%. The sequenced sample was peripheral blood. The receptor source for this set is a human donor with acute or convalescent COVID-19. The donor label of this sample is uncertain.

This clone appeared a few times. V usage is TRBV7-9 and J usage is TRBJ1-2; unclear D gene. Trimming took off 1 base at V and 8 bases at J, with 23 bases between the two ends. Germline V gene lookup returns CDR1 SEHNR and CDR2 FQNEAQ (reference sequence). CDR3 length: 17 residues. CDR3 DNA: TGTGCCAGCAGCTTAGATGGAGGTAGTACGACCGTCCACGGCTACACCTTC. It codes for CASSLDGGSTTVHGYTF.

The chain joins TRBV25-1 to TRBJ1-1; perhaps TRBD1 as D (5 bases). CDR1 is MGHDK, CDR2 SYGVNS, per germline. Trimming took 6 bases from V and 2 from J, leaving 10 bases between them. The CDR3 extends over 13 amino acids. Here the CDR3 DNA reads TGTGCCAGCAGGGGGCAGCTAAACACTGAAGCTTTCTTT. It is translated as CASRGQLNTEAFF.

This clone was counted only a few times. J is TRBJ1-4 and V is TRBV29-1; D is perhaps TRBD1 (5 bases). The V end was cut by 4 bases, the J end by 10 bases, with 13 bases between. CDR1 and CDR2 (germline): SQVTM, ANQGSEA. The CDR3 contains 12 residues. CDR3 DNA: TGCAGCGTTGCTAACCACGGGGGAAAACTGTTTTTT. Translation gives CSVANHGGKLFF.

The genes are TRBV5-4 and TRBJ1-1; D ambiguous. V was shortened by 0 bases and J by 7 bases, with 16 bases between the two germline ends. Looked up from germline, CDR1 is SGHNT and CDR2 is YYREEE (reference sequence). CDR3 size: 15 residues. The CDR3 DNA reads as TGTGCCAGCAGCTTGGAATCGGGAGCCTACATTGAAGCTTTCTTT. The encoded protein is CASSLESGAYIEAFF.

This clone appeared once. V and J are TRBV18 and TRBJ2-2, with a possible D match to TRBD2 (5 bases). This CDR3 spans 17 amino acids. The germline V and J ends were trimmed by 4 bases and 3 bases, with 18 bases remaining between them. Looked up from germline, CDR1 is KGHSH and CDR2 is LQKENI. The CDR3 loop reads CASSRTLEGADTGELFF. Written as DNA, the CDR3 is TGTGCCAGCTCACGGACCCTTGAGGGAGCGGACACCGGGGAGCTGTTTTTT.

The chain joins TRBV28 to TRBJ1-2, with D perhaps TRBD1 (6 bases). This CDR3 has 13 residues. Germline loops: CDR1 MDHEN, CDR2 SYDVKM. V was cut by 3 bases and J by 2 bases, with 7 bases left in between. The CDR3 loop reads CASSLRGNYGYTF. DNA for the CDR3: TGTGCCAGCAGTTTGAGGGGGAACTATGGCTACACCTTC.

The gene calls are TRBV5-1 and TRBJ2-3; 12 positions match TRBD1. Germline V CDR1 and CDR2: SGHRS, YFSETQ. This CDR3 region has 16 residues. V dropped 0 bases and J dropped 6; count of bases not matched to a gene: 5. CDR3 coding DNA: TGCGCCAGCAGCTTGGAGGGACAGGGGGCAGTTGATACGCAGTATTTT. It codes for CASSLEGQGAVDTQYF.

V and J are TRBV5-4 and TRBJ2-1, with TRBD1 matching over 9 bases. The CDR3 contains 15 residues. V trimming: 2 bases; J trimming: 6 bases; junction bases outside the gene matches: 6. The germline V gene encodes CDR1 SGHNT and CDR2 YYREEE (reference sequence). This CDR3 reads CASSFNGQGPNEQFF. The CDR3 nucleotides are TGTGCCAGCAGCTTCAACGGACAGGGGCCCAATGAGCAGTTCTTC.

As DNA, the CDR3 is TGCAGTGCTAGTAGGCGGGGGCACATAGGGGGCACAGATACGCAGTATTTT. Translated: CSASRRGHIGGTDTQYF. The chain recombines TRBV20-1 with TRBJ2-3; maybe TRBD2 (7 bases). In germline, CDR1 is DFQATT, CDR2 SNEGSKA (reference sequence). The CDR3 totals 17 residues. V dropped 3 bases and J dropped 1 base, with 20 bases sitting between them.

This clone has more than one count but fewer than ten. V and J are TRBV6-4 and TRBJ2-1; a weak D match, TRBD2 (5 bases). CDR1 is MRHNA and CDR2 is SNTAGT in the germline V gene. This CDR3 spans 16 amino acids. V was shortened by 7 bases and J by 6 bases, with 22 bases between the two germline ends. CDR3 nucleotide sequence: TGTGCCAGCATGAGGGAGCAAAAGAGCTCGCCCAATGAGCAGTTCTTC. Translation gives CASMREQKSSPNEQFF.

The rearrangement links TRBV4-2 to TRBJ2-3, with TRBD2 matching 13 bases. The length of the CDR3 is 19 residues. Per the germline V gene, CDR1 is LGHNA and CDR2 is YNFKEQ. V was clipped by 0 bases and J by 1 base; unmatched bases: 7. The CDR3 DNA follows: TGTGCCAGCAGCCAAGATACGACTAGCGGGGGGCTACGCACAGATACGCAGTATTTT. Translated, it gives CASSQDTTSGGLRTDTQYF.

V is TRBV5-8 and J is TRBJ2-7; 12 nucleotides line up with TRBD2. This CDR3 has 15 amino acids. CDR1 SGHTS and CDR2 YDEGEE come from the germline V gene. The V gene end was trimmed by 0 bases and the J gene end by 12 bases; junction bases not matched to a gene: 10. The CDR3 nucleotides are TGTGCCAGCAGCTTGGGGCGGACTAGCGGGGCGCGGGGGTACTTC. It encodes CASSLGRTSGARGYF.

V gene TRBV19 combines with J gene TRBJ1-3; possible D gene TRBD1, 6 bases. This CDR3 region has 16 residues. Germline CDR1 and CDR2: LNHDA and SQIVND (reference sequence). The V end was cut by 5 bases, the J end by 0 bases, with 14 bases between. In nucleotides, the CDR3 is TGTGCCAGTAGTCCGATGGACAGTTTCTCTGGAAACACCATATATTTT. Its translation: CASSPMDSFSGNTIYF. The variable domain in full, with the rest retrieved from reference TRBV19 and TRBJ1-3, is DGGITQSPKYLFRKEGQNVTLSCEQNLNHDAMYWYRQDPGQGLRLIYYSQIVNDFQKGDIAEGYSVSREKKESFPLTVTSAQKNPTAFYLCASSPMDSFSGNTIYFGEGSWLTVV.

This clone was picked up a small number of times. This sequence joins TRBV6-5 and TRBJ2-2; D unresolved. V lost 6 bases to trimming and J lost 3 bases, with 8 bases between them. The CDR3 is 13 residues long. Germline values: CDR1 MNHEY, CDR2 SVGAGI. As DNA, the CDR3 is TGTGCCAGCAGCAAGCTACACACCGGGGAGCTGTTTTTT. This encodes CASSKLHTGELFF.

This chain joins TRBV5-4 and TRBJ1-2; D is unresolved. The germline V and J ends were trimmed by 7 bases and 2 bases, with 12 bases remaining between them. CDR1 is SGHNT and CDR2 is YYREEE in the germline V gene (reference sequence). There are 13 residues in the CDR3. The CDR3 here is CASHGNSNYGYTF. CDR3 sequence (DNA): TGTGCCAGCCACGGGAATTCAAACTATGGCTACACCTTC.

The chain carries TRBV18 and TRBJ2-3, with D unclear. From germline, CDR1 is KGHSH and CDR2 LQKENI. Between the trimmed V and J ends, which lost 3 bases and 3 bases, there was a span of 10 bases. The length of the CDR3 is 14 residues. This CDR3 reads CASSPSTSTDTQYF. In DNA, the CDR3 is TGTGCCAGCTCACCGTCGACTTCAACAGATACGCAGTATTTT.

This chain connects TRBV21-1 to TRBJ2-7; the D call in the table, TRBD1, was not verified against the DNA. TRBV21-1 counts as a pseudogene. The CDR3 consists of 12 residues. CDR3 nucleotides: TGTGCCAGCAGGAAAAGGGACAGTAAGTCGAACTTC. It encodes CASRKRDSKSNF.

The J gene is TRBJ1-1, the V gene TRBV2, with 8 bases that match TRBD1. Trimming took 7 bases from V and 4 from J; bases not matched to a gene: 5. Germline lookup yields CDR1 SNHLY and CDR2 FYNNEI. This CDR3 spans 13 amino acids. The CDR3 spells CASTGQGLTEAFF. The DNA for the CDR3 is TGTGCCAGCACCGGACAGGGTCTCACTGAAGCTTTCTTT.

The rearrangement joins TRBV6-5 to TRBJ1-1; 9 bases map to TRBD1. Germline lookup yields CDR1 MNHEY and CDR2 SVGAGI. This CDR3 region has 13 residues. J was trimmed by 10 bases and V by 8 bases; bases with no gene match: 11. The CDR3 region is CASLTLETGGAFF. CDR3 nucleotides: TGTGCCAGCCTAACGCTCGAGACAGGGGGAGCTTTCTTT.

This clone was counted only a few times. The chain links TRBV3-1 (or the pseudogene TRBV3-2) to TRBJ2-7; a weak D match, TRBD1 (5 bases). CDR3 length equals 13 residues. Trimming stripped 3 bases from V and 3 bases from J, with 9 bases between. The germline CDR1 and CDR2 sequences are LGHDT and YNNKEL (reference sequence). CDR3 loop: CASSQQGVYEQYF. The DNA of the CDR3 is TGTGCCAGCAGCCAGCAAGGGGTCTACGAGCAGTACTTC.

The chain couples TRBV4-1 to TRBJ2-7; 10 positions agree with TRBD1. The CDR3 loop spans 16 amino acids. Unmatched junction bases numbered 6, after V lost 0 bases and J lost 4 bases. CDR1 and CDR2 (germline): MGHRA, YSYEKL. DNA for the CDR3: TGCGCCAGCAGCCAAGATGTGGGACAGGGGCGTTACGAGCAGTACTTC. Its translation: CASSQDVGQGRYEQYF.

The CDR3: CASSRQGSTEAFF. Here the CDR3 DNA reads TGTGCCAGCAGTCGACAGGGGAGCACTGAAGCTTTCTTT. The rearrangement links TRBV3-1 (or the pseudogene TRBV3-2) to TRBJ1-1; 8 nucleotides align to TRBD1. Germline V lookup: CDR1 LGHDT, CDR2 YNNKEL (reference sequence). CDR3 size: 13 residues. The V and J ends lost 6 bases and 4 bases, in that order; junction bases with no gene match: 4.

The J gene is TRBJ1-1, the V gene TRBV3-1 (or the pseudogene TRBV3-2); weak D call: TRBD1 (6 bases). This CDR3 has 13 amino acids. The V end lost 10 bases, the J end lost 1 base, and 13 bases lay between the germline ends. Germline assignment: CDR1 LGHDT and CDR2 YNNKEL (reference sequence). In DNA form, the CDR3 reads TGTGCCAAAAAGGGGGAGCGGAACACTGAAGCTTTCTTT. This translates into CAKKGERNTEAFF.

The chain joins TRBV11-2 to TRBJ2-7; D perhaps matches TRBD1 (8 bases). CDR1 and CDR2 (germline): SGHAT, FQNNGV. Trimming left V 8 bases short and J 7 bases short, with 27 bases between. CDR3 size: 16 residues. DNA of the CDR3: TGTGCCAGCTGCAATGGCCGGGGGGACAGGCCCCTTGAGCAGTACTTC. As protein: CASCNGRGDRPLEQYF. Full variable domain (remainder filled in from reference TRBV11-2 and TRBJ2-7): EAGVAQSPRYKIIEKRQSVAFWCNPISGHATLYWYQQILGQGPKLLIQFQNNGVVDDSQLPKDRFSAERLKGVDSTLKIQPAKLEDSAVYLCASCNGRGDRPLEQYFGPGTRLTVT.

J is TRBJ2-5 and V is TRBV29-1, with a weak D call TRBD1 (6 bases). The CDR3 contains 12 residues. The ends were cut back, 5 bases at V and 5 bases at J, with 12 bases in the middle. Germline CDR1 SQVTM, CDR2 ANQGSEA. The CDR3 spells CSVTPQGETQYF. The CDR3 DNA sequence: TGCAGCGTTACTCCGCAGGGGGAGACCCAGTACTTC.

This clone was seen only a few times. The V gene is TRBV10-3, the J gene TRBJ1-5; no clear D gene. The germline gives CDR1 ENHRY, CDR2 SYGVKD. Trimming took off 4 bases at V and 5 bases at J, with 12 bases between the two ends. This CDR3 is 14 amino acids long. In nucleotides, the CDR3 is TGTGCCATCAGTGGAGGCAGCCTAGATCAGCCCCAGCATTTT. Translated, it gives CAISGGSLDQPQHF.

The chain couples TRBV7-9 to TRBJ1-3; tentatively, D is TRBD1 (5 bases). The CDR3 runs to 13 residues. V lost 5 bases and J lost 7, with 12 bases in between. Germline loops: CDR1 SEHNR, CDR2 FQNEAQ (reference sequence). Here the CDR3 DNA reads TGTGCCAGCAGCCCGGACATCGGGAACACCATATATTTT. Protein sequence: CASSPDIGNTIYF.

The rearrangement links TRBV28 to TRBJ1-5; 11 bases match TRBD1. The germline gives CDR1 MDHEN, CDR2 SYDVKM. Unmatched junction bases numbered 17, after V lost 6 bases and J lost 7 bases. This CDR3 is 18 amino acids long. CDR3 region: CASSALPPGQGVGQPQHF. The CDR3 DNA is TGTGCCAGCAGCGCACTTCCGCCGGGACAGGGGGTAGGGCAGCCCCAGCATTTT.

This clone was seen just once. DNA of the CDR3: TGCGCCAGCAGTCCTGGACTAGGTGGCACAGATACGCAGTATTTT. Residues: CASSPGLGGTDTQYF. The rearrangement joins TRBV5-1 to TRBJ2-3, with 7 bases aligning to TRBD2. Germline CDR1 and CDR2: SGHRS and YFSETQ. J gave up 1 base and V 5 bases, and 7 bases lay outside the gene matches. CDR3 size: 15 residues.

The chain carries TRBV5-4 and TRBJ1-2; 9 nucleotides match TRBD1. Germline CDR1 is SGHNT and CDR2 is YYREEE (reference sequence). This CDR3 is built from 14 residues. Unmatched junction bases numbered 5, after V lost 4 bases and J lost 4 bases. As DNA, the CDR3 is TGTGCCAGCAGCCAGGACAGGGGTGTCTATGGCTACACCTTC. This sequence encodes CASSQDRGVYGYTF. Full variable domain (missing parts from reference TRBV5-4 and TRBJ1-2): ETGVTQSPTHLIKTRGQQVTLRCSSQSGHNTVSWYQQALGQGPQFIFQYYREEENGRGNFPPRFSGLQFPNYSSELNVNALELDDSALYLCASSQDRGVYGYTFGSGTRLTVV.

The CDR3 spells CASAGAPTTNEKLFF. The DNA for the CDR3 is TGTGCTAGTGCAGGGGCACCCACAACTAATGAAAAACTGTTTTTT. J is TRBJ1-4 and V is TRBV12-5; D may be TRBD1 (6 bases). V shed 7 bases and J shed 0 bases, with 12 bases lying between them. The CDR3 is 15 amino acids. Germline CDR1 and CDR2: LGHNT and FRNRAP.

This chain uses TRBV6-1 with TRBJ2-7, with D tentatively TRBD2 (6 bases). CDR1 and CDR2 (germline): MNHNS, SASEGT. Trimming cost V 3 bases and J 5 bases, with 14 bases left between them. The CDR3 totals 14 residues. The CDR3 reads CASSDRGSGDEQYF. CDR3 nucleotide sequence: TGTGCCAGCAGTGATCGGGGCTCGGGGGACGAGCAGTACTTC.